The clone carrying this TCR beta chain was found a few times. As yet, its antigen is unknown. Construction of the TCRbeta library involved unique molecular identifiers. TCRdb recomputed calls from the PCR reads with MiXCR, one row per CDR3 protein. The sample shows 700,000 to 950,000 distinct CDR3 sequences, about 15% of them seen only once. Germline V gene sequence: CDR1 SGHVS, CDR2 FNYEAQ. The length of the CDR3 is 15 residues. Trimming took 1 base from V and 1 from J, leaving 11 bases between them. The data derive from a study of T-cell reconstitution after alpha-beta-depleted transplantation in children. Notes on the study in general: One year post-transplant, T-cell counts and diversity were largely derived from T cells produced anew. By about two months after transplant, alpha-beta T cells reportedly arose from several hundred graft clones that had expanded. Some patients showed high day-60 TCRbeta diversity, which derived from surviving recipient T cells and thymic progenitors.

The material was PBMCs, mostly from graft donor cells, obtained 360 days after TCRalphabeta/CD19-depleted stem cell transplant. This TCR was recovered from a male patient younger than 18 who had a stem cell transplant for acute lymphoblastic leukemia, so the T cells may come from the graft donor. The genes are TRBV7-6 and TRBJ2-7; D may be TRBD1 or TRBD2 (5 bases each). CDR3 loop: CASSLGLGESYEQYF. The CDR3 nucleotides are TGTGCCAGCAGCTTAGGGCTGGGGGAGTCCTACGAGCAGTACTTC.